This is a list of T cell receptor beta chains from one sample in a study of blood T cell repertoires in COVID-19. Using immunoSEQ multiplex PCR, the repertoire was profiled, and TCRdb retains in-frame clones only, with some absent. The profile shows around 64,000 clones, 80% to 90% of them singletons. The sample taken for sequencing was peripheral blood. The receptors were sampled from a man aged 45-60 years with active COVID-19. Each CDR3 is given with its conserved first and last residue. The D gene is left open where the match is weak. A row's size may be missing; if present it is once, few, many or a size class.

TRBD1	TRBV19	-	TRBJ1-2	CASSIDIPGQLYGYTF	TGTGCCAGTAGTATAGACATCCCGGGACAGCTCTATGGCTACACCTTC
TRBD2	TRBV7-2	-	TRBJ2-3	CASRYALAGGTDTQYF	TGTGCCAGCAGATACGCCCTAGCGGGAGGCACAGATACGCAGTATTTT
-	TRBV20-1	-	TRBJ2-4	CSATGTAGEYF	TGCAGTGCAACAGGGACGGCGGGAGAGTACTTC
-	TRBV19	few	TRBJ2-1	CASSRGARSYNEQFF	TGTGCCAGTAGTAGGGGAGCAAGGTCCTACAATGAGCAGTTCTTC
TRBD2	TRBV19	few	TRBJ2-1	CASSIDRTSRQNEQFF	TGTGCCAGTAGTATAGATAGGACTAGCAGGCAGAATGAGCAGTTCTTC
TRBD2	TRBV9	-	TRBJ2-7	CASSAYEAGGPLEQYF	TGTGCCAGCAGCGCGTACGAGGCGGGAGGGCCCCTCGAGCAGTACTTC
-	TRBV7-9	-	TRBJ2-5	CASSPGPYQETQYF	TGTGCCAGCAGCCCGGGTCCGTACCAAGAGACCCAGTACTTC
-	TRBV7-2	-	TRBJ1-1	CASSNRELTEAFF	TGTGCCAGCAGCAACAGGGAACTCACTGAAGCTTTCTTT
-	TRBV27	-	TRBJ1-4	CASRTATNEKLFF	TGTGCCAGTCGTACTGCAACTAATGAAAAACTGTTTTTT
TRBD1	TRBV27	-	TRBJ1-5	CASSLKGAFSAGLQPQHF	TGTGCCAGCAGTTTAAAGGGGGCTTTCTCGGCCGGCCTTCAGCCCCAGCATTTT
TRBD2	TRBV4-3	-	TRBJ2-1	CASSPQKAGGADNEQFF	TGCGCCAGCAGCCCACAAAAAGCGGGAGGGGCGGACAATGAGCAGTTCTTC
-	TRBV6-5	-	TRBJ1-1	CASSQDTEAFF	TGTGCCAGCAGCCAGGACACTGAAGCTTTCTTT
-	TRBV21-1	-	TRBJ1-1	CASSKEGEEIEAFF	TGTGCCAGCAGCAAAGAAGGAGAAGAGATTGAAGCTTTCTTT
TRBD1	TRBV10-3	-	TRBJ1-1	CAIRQQGKNTKAFF	TGTGCCATCAGACAACAGGGGAAGAACACTAAAGCTTTCTTT
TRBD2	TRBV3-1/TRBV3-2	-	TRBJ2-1	CASSKREGGEQFF	TGTGCCAGCAGCAAGAGGGAGGGCGGTGAGCAGTTCTTC
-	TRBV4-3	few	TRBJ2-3	CASSQDRAPDTDTQYF	TGCGCCAGCAGCCAAGACAGGGCCCCGGACACAGATACGCAGTATTTT
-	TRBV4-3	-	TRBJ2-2	CASSQDPFTPRGGELFF	TGCGCCAGCAGCCAAGATCCGTTCACTCCACGGGGCGGGGAGCTGTTTTTT
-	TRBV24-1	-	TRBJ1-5	CATSDSGRPNQPQHF	TGTGCCACCAGTGATTCCGGCAGGCCAAATCAGCCCCAGCATTTT
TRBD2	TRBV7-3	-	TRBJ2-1	CASSSLAGAYNEQFF	TGTGCCAGCAGCTCCTTAGCGGGAGCTTACAATGAGCAGTTCTTC
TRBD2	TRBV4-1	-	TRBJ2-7	CASSQEGIAGGEQYF	TGCGCCAGCAGCCAAGAAGGAATAGCGGGAGGCGAGCAGTACTTC